Listed here are 9 T cell receptor beta chains from one sample, sequenced in a study of CD8 T cells in ankylosing spondylitis. TCRdb itself ran the 5' RACE reads through MiXCR, one entry per CDR3 protein. The sample lists about 36,000 distinct CDR3 sequences, approximately 5.9% occurring once. The specimen was blood, either unsorted or a sorted T cell fraction (not recorded which). These receptors were collected from a male donor with ankylosing spondylitis or in good health (not recorded which).

In its sample, this clonotype was seen many times. This sequence joins TRBV6-4 and TRBJ2-1; D perhaps matches TRBD2 (6 bases). From germline, CDR1 is MRHNA and CDR2 SNTAGT. The CDR3 covers 14 residues. The V and J ends lost 4 bases and 5 bases respectively, with 12 bases between them. CDR3: CASSVERANNEQFF. The CDR3 DNA is TGTGCCAGCAGTGTTGAGCGGGCAAACAATGAGCAGTTCTTC.

Concerning this clonotype itself: A much larger clone sits a single nucleotide away, making a read error possible. The chain recombines TRBV25-1 with TRBJ2-2; D perhaps matches TRBD2 (6 bases). CDR1 and CDR2 from the germline V gene are MGHDK and SYGVNS. CDR3 length: 13 amino acids. Trimming left V 9 bases short and J 7 bases short, with 15 bases between. The CDR3 bases are TGTGCCAGAAGGGAGGAATATAGCGGGGAGCTGTTTTTT. This codes for CARREEYSGELFF.

The sample holds many counts of this clonotype. The rearrangement joins TRBV5-1 to TRBJ2-7, with 9 bases matching TRBD1. The germline gives CDR1 SGHRS, CDR2 YFSETQ. The CDR3 has 15 amino acids. After removal of 5 bases from V and 6 bases from J, the junction contained 12 bases not matched to a gene. This CDR3 is CASSPGTGRLSEQYF. The DNA for the CDR3 is TGCGCCAGCAGTCCCGGGACAGGGAGGTTAAGCGAGCAGTACTTC.

This clonotype was seen ten or more times. The gene calls are TRBV11-3 and TRBJ2-7; 10 bases map to TRBD1. CDR1 is SGHNT and CDR2 is YENEEA in the germline V gene. The CDR3 is 15 amino acids. V gave up 4 bases and J gave up 4 bases; unmatched junction bases: 7. The CDR3 DNA reads as TGTGCCAGCAGCTCTCCGGGACAGGGGATTTACGAGCAGTACTTC. Residues: CASSSPGQGIYEQYF.

This clonotype has a handful of counts. The chain uses TRBV11-1 and TRBJ2-7, with 11 bases fitting TRBD1. The V segment lost 11 bases and the J segment 6 bases; nucleotides outside the gene matches: 3. This CDR3 has 11 amino acids. Looked up from germline, CDR1 is SGHAT and CDR2 is FQDESV (reference sequence). This chain's CDR3 is CAGQGASEQYF. The CDR3 region has the DNA TGTGCCGGACAGGGGGCCAGCGAGCAGTACTTC.

This clonotype was recorded at least ten times. The chain carries TRBV4-2 and TRBJ2-1; 9 bases map to TRBD1. CDR1 LGHNA and CDR2 YNFKEQ come from the germline V gene. Unmatched junction bases numbered 3, after V lost 0 bases and J lost 3 bases. This CDR3 comprises 16 residues. CDR3 protein: CASSQERGQGYNEQFF. CDR3 in DNA: TGTGCCAGCAGCCAAGAACGGGGACAGGGCTACAATGAGCAGTTCTTC.

This clonotype was seen ten or more times. CDR3 nucleotide sequence: TGCGCCAGCAGCCAAGATTCCCCTCGGGCTGGGGTTATCGGCTATGGCTACACCTTC. Translated, it gives CASSQDSPRAGVIGYGYTF. The V call is TRBV4-3, the J call TRBJ1-2; D is ambiguous. Germline CDR1 and CDR2: LGHNA and YSLEER. This CDR3 has 19 residues. The V gene lost 0 bases and the J gene lost 4 bases, with 24 bases spanning the gap.

This clonotype was counted many times. V gene TRBV12-3 or TRBV12-4 combines with J gene TRBJ1-2, with a weak D call TRBD1 (6 bases). V was clipped by 6 bases and J by 8 bases, with 19 bases between them. The CDR3 consists of 14 residues. CDR3 protein: CASRPGGGGRGYTF. CDR3 sequence (DNA): TGTGCCAGCAGACCCGGAGGAGGGGGGAGAGGCTACACCTTC.

This clonotype came up many times. The rearrangement links TRBV20-1 to TRBJ2-1, with TRBD2 as a possible D gene (5 bases). The V and J ends lost 3 bases and 12 bases respectively, with 12 bases between them. Per germline, CDR1 DFQATT and CDR2 SNEGSKA (reference sequence). The CDR3 covers 11 residues. The CDR3 DNA sequence: TGCAGTGCTAGGACGCGGGTGGGGCAGTTCTTC. It encodes CSARTRVGQFF.